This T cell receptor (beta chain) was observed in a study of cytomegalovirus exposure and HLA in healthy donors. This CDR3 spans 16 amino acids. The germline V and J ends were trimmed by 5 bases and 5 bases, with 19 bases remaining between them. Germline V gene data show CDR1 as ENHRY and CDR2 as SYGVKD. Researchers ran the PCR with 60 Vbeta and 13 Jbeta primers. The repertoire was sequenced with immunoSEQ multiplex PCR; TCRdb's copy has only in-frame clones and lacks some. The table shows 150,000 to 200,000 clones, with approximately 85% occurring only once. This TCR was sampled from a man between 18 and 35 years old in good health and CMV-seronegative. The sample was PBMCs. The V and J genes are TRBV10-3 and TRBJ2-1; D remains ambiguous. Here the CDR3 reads CAISSINGILDNEQFF. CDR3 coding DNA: TGTGCCATCAGTTCCATTAACGGTATTCTCGACAATGAGCAGTTCTTC.